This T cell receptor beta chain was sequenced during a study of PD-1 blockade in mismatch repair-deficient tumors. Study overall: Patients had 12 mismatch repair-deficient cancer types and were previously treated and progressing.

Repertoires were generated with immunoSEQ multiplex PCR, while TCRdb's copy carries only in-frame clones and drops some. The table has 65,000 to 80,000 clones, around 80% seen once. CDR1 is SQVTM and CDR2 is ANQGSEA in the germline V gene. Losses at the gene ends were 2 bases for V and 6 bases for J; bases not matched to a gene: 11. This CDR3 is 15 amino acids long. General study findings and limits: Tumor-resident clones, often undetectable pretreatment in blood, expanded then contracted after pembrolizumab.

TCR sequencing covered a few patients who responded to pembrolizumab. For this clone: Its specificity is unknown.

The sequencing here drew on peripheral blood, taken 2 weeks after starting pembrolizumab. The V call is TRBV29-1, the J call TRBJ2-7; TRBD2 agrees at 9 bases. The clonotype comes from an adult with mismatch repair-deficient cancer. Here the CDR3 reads CSVEYPGLATREQYF. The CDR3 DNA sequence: TGCAGCGTTGAATACCCGGGACTAGCTACTCGCGAGCAGTACTTC.